These 14 T cell receptor beta chains were sequenced from one sample in a study of shared clonotypes between healthy human individuals. Assay used: immunoSEQ multiplex PCR; TCRdb lists only in-frame clones, some missing. The data hold 150,000 to 200,000 clones, with 85% to 95% observed a single time. Sequencing input: naive CD4+ T cells sorted from blood. The subset here: CD45RA+ positively selected. The receptors shown here come from a woman younger than 45 in good health.

This chain connects TRBV5-4 to TRBJ2-3; weak D call: TRBD2 (5 bases). Germline V gene lookup returns CDR1 SGHNT and CDR2 YYREEE (reference sequence). CDR3 size: 16 residues. With 3 bases removed from V and 0 bases from J, the gap between germline ends came to 14 bases. As DNA, the CDR3 is TGTGCCAGCAGCTGGCGTCTAGCTATGAGCACAGATACGCAGTATTTT. This encodes CASSWRLAMSTDTQYF.

This clone was detected a few times. The J gene is TRBJ2-7, the V gene TRBV18; TRBD1 agrees at 8 bases. The CDR3 is 12 amino acids. The ends lost 3 bases at V and 6 bases at J; junction bases unmatched: 1. Looked up from germline, CDR1 is KGHSH and CDR2 is LQKENI. Here the CDR3 reads CASSPGTGEQYF. In nucleotides, the CDR3 is TGTGCCAGCTCACCGGGGACAGGCGAGCAGTACTTC.

The chain joins TRBV18 to TRBJ1-1; D is unresolved. Germline CDR1 reads KGHSH; CDR2 reads LQKENI. Between the trimmed V and J ends, which lost 3 bases and 5 bases, there was a span of 16 bases. The CDR3 has 15 residues. The CDR3 protein is CASSPDSGGSTEAFF. The DNA for the CDR3 is TGTGCCAGCTCACCGGATTCTGGAGGGAGTACTGAAGCTTTCTTT.

The V call is TRBV6-1, the J call TRBJ1-5; no definite D call. With 4 bases removed from V and 5 bases from J, the gap between germline ends came to 9 bases. The CDR3 is 13 residues long. Looked up from germline, CDR1 is MNHNS and CDR2 is SASEGT. This CDR3 reads CASSAGYDQPQHF. The CDR3 bases are TGTGCCAGCAGTGCGGGGTATGATCAGCCCCAGCATTTT.

V and J are TRBV4-1 and TRBJ2-1, with unresolved D. CDR3 length: 15 residues. Germline CDR1 MGHRA, CDR2 YSYEKL. Trimming removed 0 bases from V and 9 bases from J, with 15 bases in between. CDR3 nucleotides: TGCGCCAGCAGCCAAGATGGAACACGCTTAGTTGAGCAGTTCTTC. It encodes CASSQDGTRLVEQFF.

The chain is built from TRBV7-9 and TRBJ1-1; no clear D gene. Trimming removed 7 bases from V and 3 bases from J, with 12 bases in between. This CDR3 contains 13 residues. Germline V gene lookup returns CDR1 SEHNR and CDR2 FQNEAQ (reference sequence). CDR3 DNA sequence: TGTGCCAGCATTAGGGAATCGGACACTGAAGCTTTCTTT. This encodes CASIRESDTEAFF.

CDR3 in DNA: TGCGCCAGCAACTTTAGCCCGGTAGACGGGGAGCTGTTTTTT. Translation gives CASNFSPVDGELFF. J is TRBJ2-2 and V is TRBV5-1, with D unresolved. Germline CDR1 and CDR2: SGHRS and YFSETQ. The CDR3 is 14 residues long. Deletions cut 6 bases from V and 7 bases from J, with 16 bases between. The variable domain in full, completed from reference TRBV5-1 and TRBJ2-2, reads KAGVTQTPRYLIKTRGQQVTLSCSPISGHRSVSWYQQTPGQGLQFLFEYFSETQRNKGNFPGRFSGRQFSNSRSEMNVSTLELGDSALYLCASNFSPVDGELFFGEGSRLTVL.

This clone was counted once. The gene calls are TRBV7-2 and TRBJ2-7; D call uncertain. With 3 bases removed from V and 3 bases from J, the gap between germline ends came to 6 bases. Germline V gene sequence: CDR1 SGHTA, CDR2 FQGNSA. The CDR3 loop spans 12 amino acids. The CDR3: CASSFAYYEQYF. The CDR3 DNA reads as TGTGCCAGCAGCTTCGCGTACTACGAGCAGTACTTC.

The rearrangement joins TRBV19 to TRBJ2-7, with 8 positions matching TRBD2. The CDR3 runs 15 residues. The J segment lost 0 bases and the V segment lost 6 bases, leaving 7 bases of the junction unmatched. Looked up from germline, CDR1 is LNHDA and CDR2 is SQIVND (reference sequence). The CDR3 DNA sequence: TGTGCCAGTAGCCCTTCGGGAGGGCCCTCCTACGAGCAGTACTTC. It translates to CASSPSGGPSYEQYF.

The V call is TRBV2, the J call TRBJ2-7; D perhaps matches TRBD1 (6 bases). The V and J ends lost 6 bases and 6 bases respectively, with 12 bases between them. The CDR3 length is 12 residues. The V gene's germline CDR1 is SNHLY and CDR2 FYNNEI. This CDR3 reads CASREQGSEQYF. Written as DNA, the CDR3 is TGTGCCAGCAGAGAACAGGGCTCCGAGCAGTACTTC.

The V gene is TRBV6-5, the J gene TRBJ2-3, with a possible D match to TRBD2 (6 bases). The CDR3 is 14 residues long. V gave up 2 bases and J gave up 4 bases, with 10 bases separating them. Looked up from germline, CDR1 is MNHEY and CDR2 is SVGAGI. The CDR3 here is CASSYGLAADTQYF. In nucleotides, the CDR3 is TGTGCCAGCAGTTACGGGTTAGCGGCAGATACGCAGTATTTT.

J is TRBJ2-7 and V is TRBV19, with D uncertain. CDR3 length: 11 amino acids. Germline values: CDR1 LNHDA, CDR2 SQIVND (reference sequence). The V end was cut by 10 bases, the J end by 3 bases, with 10 bases between. CDR3 residues: CATSTGYEQYF. CDR3 in DNA: TGTGCCACTTCGACGGGCTACGAGCAGTACTTC.

The V call is TRBV7-9, the J call TRBJ2-3; D perhaps matches TRBD1 (5 bases). Deletions cut 5 bases from V and 0 bases from J, with 15 bases between. CDR3 size: 16 residues. Germline values: CDR1 SEHNR, CDR2 FQNEAQ (reference sequence). The CDR3 protein is CASSVQVPESTDTQYF. CDR3 DNA sequence: TGTGCCAGCAGCGTACAGGTTCCTGAAAGCACAGATACGCAGTATTTT. Using reference TRBV7-9 and TRBJ2-3 for the parts outside the CDR3, the full variable domain is DTGVSQNPRHKITKRGQNVTFRCDPISEHNRLYWYRQTLGQGPEFLTYFQNEAQLEKSRLLSDRFSAERPKGSFSTLEIQRTEQGDSAMYLCASSVQVPESTDTQYFGPGTRLTVL.

V gene TRBV28 combines with J gene TRBJ1-1, with 11 bases fitting TRBD1. The CDR3 is made up of 17 amino acids. After removal of 5 bases from V and 1 base from J, the junction contained 9 bases not matched to a gene. CDR1 is MDHEN and CDR2 is SYDVKM in the germline V gene. This CDR3 reads CASSQLSGTGGNTEAFF. CDR3 sequence (DNA): TGTGCCAGCAGTCAACTTTCCGGGACAGGGGGGAACACTGAAGCTTTCTTT. The full variable domain, rest sourced from reference TRBV28 and TRBJ1-1, is DVKVTQSSRYLVKRTGEKVFLECVQDMDHENMFWYRQDPGLGLRLIYFSYDVKMKEKGDIPEGYSVSREKKERFSLILESASTNQTSMYLCASSQLSGTGGNTEAFFGQGTRLTVV.